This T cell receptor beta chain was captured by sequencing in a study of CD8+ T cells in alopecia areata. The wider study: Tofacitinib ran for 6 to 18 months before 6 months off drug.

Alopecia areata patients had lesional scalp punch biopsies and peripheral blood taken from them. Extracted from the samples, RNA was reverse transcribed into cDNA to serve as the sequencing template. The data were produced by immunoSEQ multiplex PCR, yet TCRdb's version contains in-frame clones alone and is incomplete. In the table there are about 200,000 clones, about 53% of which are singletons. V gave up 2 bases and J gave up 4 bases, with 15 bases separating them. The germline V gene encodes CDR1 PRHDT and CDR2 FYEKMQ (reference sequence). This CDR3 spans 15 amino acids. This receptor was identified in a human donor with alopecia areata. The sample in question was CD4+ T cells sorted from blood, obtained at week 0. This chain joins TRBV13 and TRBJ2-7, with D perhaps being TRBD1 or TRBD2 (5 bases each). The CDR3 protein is CASSLRGPGSYEQYF. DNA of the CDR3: TGTGCCAGCAGCTTACGGGGCCCGGGGTCATACGAGCAGTACTTC.